The clone carrying this TCR beta chain was detected ten times or more. The antigen remains unidentified. Described time point: pre-sensitization, week 0. Treatment noted: therapeutic diphenylcyclopropenone sensitization with weekly scalp DPC. Losses at the gene ends were 7 bases for V and 5 bases for J; bases not matched to a gene: 11. The V gene's germline CDR1 is SQVTM and CDR2 ANQGSEA. The CDR3 length is 14 residues. The entry originates in a study of human T cells and chemical hapten exposure. Study-level background: There were weekly diphenylcyclopropenone doses to the scalp for patients throughout the approximately 24-week study. Whole-study findings and limits: Every donor had alopecia, and their immune response may therefore differ from healthy people's.

From the RACE reads, TCRdb called clonotypes with MiXCR, one entry per CDR3 protein. This sample has 300,000 to 450,000 distinct CDR3 sequences, with around 5.5% found just once. The chain combines TRBV29-1 with TRBJ2-1; the match to TRBD1 covers 7 bases. The clonotype comes from a woman between 50 and 59 years old with alopecia areata. Some clones in this sample may be carry-over from other donors' samples. The material was whole blood, obtained in connection with sensitization to the hapten diphenylcyclopropenone (DPC). CDR3 nucleotides: TGCAGCGCCGAAGGACAGGTACGGGACAATGAGCAGTTCTTC. It encodes CSAEGQVRDNEQFF.